This T cell receptor beta chain was identified in a study of blood T cells in healthy people across ages. Whole-study findings and limits: Older individuals had lower TCR beta diversity per million T cells (the decline was roughly linear).

For the second PCR, which ran for about 7 to 11 cycles, a sample-barcoded 5' primer and a J-beta primer mix were used. A 12-random-nucleotide template-switch adaptor tagged each cDNA molecule. TCRdb analysed the 5' RACE reads with MiXCR anew, one entry per CDR3 protein. This sample yields fewer than 800,000 distinct CDR3 sequences, of which about 25% are seen a single time; more than 8% belongs to the top ten. For this clonotype: Its antigen remains unidentified.

The same specimen was also included in a second study, on T cells of mothers and their children. In that study: Approximately 3 million TCR beta reads per child versus over 8.5 million per mother.

Specimen: blood. The clonotype comes from a boy between 10 and 17 years old in good health.

DNA of the CDR3: TGTGCCAGCAGCCCCTCTAGCGGGGGGCCTCAAGAGACCCAGTACTTC. It translates to CASSPSSGGPQETQYF. The chain carries TRBV3-1 and TRBJ2-5, with TRBD2 matching over 11 bases. The CDR3 consists of 16 residues. In germline, CDR1 is LGHDT, CDR2 YNNKEL (reference sequence). The V gene end was trimmed by 4 bases and the J gene end by 2 bases; junction bases not matched to a gene: 6.